The sequence of this TCR beta chain was determined in a study of beta chain features in type 1 diabetes. The sample holds a few counts of this clone. Antigen unknown. Study results and caveats: PCR might favor shorter templates, equally in patients and controls.

Every isolated RNA sample was fully reverse transcribed, so sequencing captured expressed TCRB transcripts. About 3.6 million reads on average were seen across naive, central memory and regulatory T cell samples. The method was immunoSEQ multiplex PCR; TCRdb's version includes in-frame clones alone and lacks a portion of them. The sample shows about half a million clones, approximately 28% of them seen only once. The CDR3 has 13 amino acids. The ends were cut back, 1 base at V and 6 bases at J, with 13 bases in the middle. The germline CDR1 and CDR2 sequences are GTSNPN and SVGIG (reference sequence).

The source of this sequence is a man aged 18 to 30 in good health. V usage is TRBV30 and J usage is TRBJ2-7; D not certain. The source material was naive CD4+ T cells from blood. The CDR3 DNA is TGTGCCTGGAGTGCGGACCGGCATCGCGAGCAGTACTTC. Translating gives CAWSADRHREQYF.